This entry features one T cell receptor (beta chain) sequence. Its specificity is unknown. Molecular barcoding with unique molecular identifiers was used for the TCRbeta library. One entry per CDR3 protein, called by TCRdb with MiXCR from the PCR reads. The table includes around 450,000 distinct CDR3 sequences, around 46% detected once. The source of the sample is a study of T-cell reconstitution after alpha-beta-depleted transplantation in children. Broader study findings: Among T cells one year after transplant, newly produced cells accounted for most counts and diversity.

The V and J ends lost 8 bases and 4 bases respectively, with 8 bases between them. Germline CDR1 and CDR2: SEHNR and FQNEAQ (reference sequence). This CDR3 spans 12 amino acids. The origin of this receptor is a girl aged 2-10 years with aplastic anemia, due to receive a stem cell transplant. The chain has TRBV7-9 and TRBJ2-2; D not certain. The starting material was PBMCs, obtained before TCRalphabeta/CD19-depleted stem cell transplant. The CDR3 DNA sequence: TGTGCCAGCGGGCAGACCACCGGGGAGCTGTTTTTT. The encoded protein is CASGQTTGELFF.